Described below is a single T cell receptor beta chain sequence and its context. The target antigen is unknown. The sample's treatment: oral pan-JAK inhibitor, 5-10 mg twice daily. The data stem from a study of CD8+ T cells in alopecia areata. About the study: The study gave treated patients oral tofacitinib at 5 to 10 mg twice daily.

Looked up from germline, CDR1 is SGHRS and CDR2 is YFSETQ. The CDR3 extends over 14 amino acids. The J segment lost 4 bases and the V segment lost 5 bases, leaving 7 bases of the junction unmatched. Regarding the study as a whole: Patients showed less clear TCR sequence sharing than mice, possibly partly because of HLA diversity. Many expanded lesional clones persisted in scalp and blood during tofacitinib treatment.

RNA was isolated and reverse transcribed to cDNA, the sequencing template. The assay was immunoSEQ multiplex PCR, and TCRdb's table has in-frame clones only and misses some. This table has about 210,000 clones, 64% appearing once. This clonotype was obtained from a human donor with alopecia areata. The J gene is TRBJ2-3, the V gene TRBV5-1; TRBD2 agrees at 7 bases. The sequencing used CD4+ T cells sorted from blood, collected at week 4, from a patient treated with tofacitinib. The CDR3 DNA sequence: TGCGCCAGCAGAACTAGCGAACACCCAGATACGCAGTATTTT. This gives the protein CASRTSEHPDTQYF. Based on the CDR3 plus reference TRBV5-1 and TRBJ2-3, the full variable domain is KAGVTQTPRYLIKTRGQQVTLSCSPISGHRSVSWYQQTPGQGLQFLFEYFSETQRNKGNFPGRFSGRQFSNSRSEMNVSTLELGDSALYLCASRTSEHPDTQYFGPGTRLTVL.